The subject of this entry is one T cell receptor beta chain. Its specificity is not known. The sample belongs to a study of shared clonotypes between healthy human individuals. Study-level background: Three CD4 naive, three CD4 memory, two CD8 naive and one CD8 memory plate were used per donor. General study points: Even with large depth, rarefaction showed that sorted-subset sequencing was incomplete.

Each subset's genomic DNA was shared equally among a number of immunoSEQ plates. Profiled with immunoSEQ multiplex PCR; TCRdb holds only in-frame clones, not every one. The data contain fewer than 1.6 million clones, about 98.5% of them singletons. Sequences were obtained from naive CD4+ T cells sorted from blood. Documented subset: CD45RA+ positively selected. The source of this sequence is a man aged 25-40 years in good health.

The CDR3 loop is CASTSPGGANVLTF. The CDR3 DNA reads as TGTGCCAGTACCTCCCCCGGGGGGGCCAACGTCCTGACTTTC. The chain carries TRBV19 and TRBJ2-6; D is undetermined. Germline V gives CDR1 LNHDA, CDR2 SQIVND (reference sequence). This CDR3 contains 14 residues. The ends were cut back, 7 bases at V and 4 bases at J, with 11 bases in the middle.